These 13 T cell receptor beta chains share one sample of origin, sequenced in a study of naive and memory T cell subsets. Ligated cDNA underwent four rounds of PCR with nested alpha and beta constant region primers and SP2. TCRdb redid the calling of the UMI-ligation and nested PCR reads with MiXCR, one entry per CDR3 protein. The sample consists of 20,000 to 25,000 distinct CDR3 sequences, approximately 5.7% of them appearing once. Treatment described: skin biopsy from PPD injection site in Mantoux-positive individual. TCR cDNA received a 3' ligated oligonucleotide that carried a UMI. Sample: skin, taken from a tuberculin skin test site. These receptors originate from an adult in good health.

This clonotype was counted ten times or more. The rearrangement links TRBV12-5 to TRBJ1-1, with 9 bases lining up with TRBD1. CDR1 is LGHNT, CDR2 FRNRAP, per germline. This CDR3 comprises 17 residues. Losses at the gene ends were 1 base for V and 4 bases for J; bases not matched to a gene: 10. The CDR3 region is CASGLAGQGVRGTEAFF. The CDR3 nucleotides read TGTGCTAGTGGTTTGGCGGGACAGGGAGTTCGGGGCACTGAAGCTTTCTTT. Supplemented by reference TRBV12-5 and TRBJ1-1, the full variable domain reads DARVTQTPRHKVTEMGQEVTMRCQPILGHNTVFWYRQTMMQGLELLAYFRNRAPLDDSGMPKDRFSAEMPDATLATLKIQPSEPRDSAVYFCASGLAGQGVRGTEAFFGQGTRLTVV.

As regards this clonotype: A much more abundant neighbour one base away suggests this may be a read error. The chain carries TRBV2 and TRBJ2-2; D is perhaps TRBD2 (6 bases). The CDR3 extends over 15 amino acids. The germline V gene encodes CDR1 SNHLY and CDR2 FYNNEI. V lost 6 bases and J 5 bases, leaving 16 bases between the germline ends. Here the CDR3 reads CASREYGGRTGELFF. For the CDR3, the DNA is TGTGCCAGCAGAGAGTATGGGGGGAGAACCGGGGAGCTGTTTTTT.

In its sample, this clonotype was seen many times. This rearrangement joins TRBV9 to TRBJ2-3; TRBD2 matches at 13 bases. With 4 bases clipped from V and 4 bases from J, the junction kept 6 bases outside the gene matches. The germline CDR1 and CDR2 sequences are SGDLS and YYNGEE. The CDR3 runs to 16 residues. The CDR3 spells CASSPRTSGGADTQYF. CDR3 DNA sequence: TGTGCCAGCAGCCCTCGAACTAGCGGGGGGGCAGATACGCAGTATTTT.

This clonotype was seen ten or more times. J is TRBJ2-2 and V is TRBV6-2 or TRBV6-3; TRBD1 aligns across 7 bases. The CDR3 sequence is 17 residues long. The germline V gene has CDR1 MNHEY and CDR2 SVGEGT. Trimming removed 5 bases from V and 3 bases from J; junction bases left unmatched: 12. CDR3 protein: CASSLLQGMRYTGELFF. As DNA, the CDR3 is TGTGCCAGCAGTCTCCTACAGGGGATGAGGTACACCGGGGAGCTGTTTTTT.

Ten or more counts support this clonotype. The chain is built from TRBV28 and TRBJ2-1; TRBD2 matches at 12 bases. The junction had 13 bases not matched to a gene; V was cut back by 6 bases and J by 10 bases. The CDR3 runs to 16 residues. Per germline, CDR1 MDHEN and CDR2 SYDVKM. The CDR3 nucleotides read TGTGCCAGCAGCTCGTCGACTAGCGGGAGAGTTGGGGAGCAGTTCTTC. Translation gives CASSSSTSGRVGEQFF. The complete variable domain, with remaining parts taken from reference TRBV28 and TRBJ2-1, reads DVKVTQSSRYLVKRTGEKVFLECVQDMDHENMFWYRQDPGLGLRLIYFSYDVKMKEKGDIPEGYSVSREKKERFSLILESASTNQTSMYLCASSSSTSGRVGEQFFGPGTRLTVL.

CDR3: CASSQAYREVNEQFF. In nucleotides, the CDR3 is TGCGCCAGCAGCCAAGCCTACCGCGAAGTTAATGAGCAGTTCTTC. The chain links TRBV4-1 to TRBJ2-1; no clear D gene. In germline, CDR1 is MGHRA, CDR2 YSYEKL. V was clipped by 1 base and J by 7 bases, with 14 bases between them. The CDR3 runs to 15 residues.

The sample holds many counts of this clonotype. The rearrangement joins TRBV28 to TRBJ1-2; 8 bases map to TRBD1. The CDR3 runs 13 residues. Germline CDR1 reads MDHEN; CDR2 reads SYDVKM. Trimming at V came to 6 bases and at J to 4 bases, leaving 4 bases not matched to a gene. The CDR3 spells CASRKDRVYGYTF. CDR3 in DNA: TGTGCCAGCAGAAAGGACAGGGTCTATGGCTACACCTTC.

The table lists this clonotype with many counts. The V gene is TRBV7-2, the J gene TRBJ2-7; D assignment may be TRBD1 or TRBD2 (5 bases each). From germline, CDR1 is SGHTA and CDR2 FQGNSA. The CDR3 loop spans 13 amino acids. Trimming cost V 8 bases and J 2 bases, with 13 bases left between them. CDR3 residues: CASGAPGAYEQYF. The CDR3 DNA follows: TGTGCCAGCGGGGCCCCCGGGGCCTACGAGCAGTACTTC.

This clonotype was counted between two and nine times. The chain recombines TRBV29-1 with TRBJ1-1, with 7 bases fitting TRBD1. The germline gives CDR1 SQVTM, CDR2 ANQGSEA. Trimming at V came to 6 bases and at J to 5 bases, leaving 6 bases not matched to a gene. The CDR3 is made up of 12 amino acids. The CDR3 region is CSVTTGETEAFF. CDR3 nucleotides: TGCAGCGTCACCACAGGGGAAACTGAAGCTTTCTTT.

The gene calls are TRBV28 and TRBJ2-1, with 9 bases aligning to TRBD2. The CDR3 extends over 14 amino acids. Germline-derived CDR1 and CDR2 are MDHEN and SYDVKM. After removal of 8 bases from V and 10 bases from J, the junction contained 12 bases not matched to a gene. CDR3 DNA sequence: TGTGCCAGCGAATCGGGACTAGCAGACAGCGAGCAGTTCTTC. Translating it yields CASESGLADSEQFF.

This clonotype was seen only a few times. The chain couples TRBV18 to TRBJ1-1; D call uncertain. Trimming stripped 3 bases from V and 0 bases from J, with 14 bases between. Looked up from germline, CDR1 is KGHSH and CDR2 is LQKENI. This CDR3 comprises 16 residues. The CDR3 sequence: CASSPGITNMNTEAFF. The CDR3 DNA follows: TGTGCCAGCTCACCGGGGATCACCAACATGAACACTGAAGCTTTCTTT.

This clonotype is medium-sized within its sample. The chain carries TRBV7-2 and TRBJ2-7, with 7 nucleotides matching TRBD1. From germline, CDR1 is SGHTA and CDR2 FQGNSA. J gave up 3 bases and V 5 bases, and 7 bases lay outside the gene matches. The CDR3 extends over 14 amino acids. CDR3 loop: CASSPWTGDYEQYF. The CDR3 DNA reads as TGTGCCAGCAGCCCGTGGACAGGCGACTACGAGCAGTACTTC. The variable domain in full, with the rest retrieved from reference TRBV7-2 and TRBJ2-7, is GAGVSQSPSNKVTEKGKDVELRCDPISGHTALYWYRQSLGQGLEFLIYFQGNSAPDKSGLPSDRFSAERTGGSVSTLTIQRTQQEDSAVYLCASSPWTGDYEQYFGPGTRLTVT.

This clonotype was counted at least ten times. The chain joins TRBV3-1 to TRBJ2-1; a weak D match, TRBD1 (6 bases). The CDR3 runs 17 residues. Germline CDR1 reads LGHDT; CDR2 reads YNNKEL (reference sequence). Trimming took 4 bases from V and 0 from J, leaving 16 bases between them. In DNA form, the CDR3 reads TGTGCCAGCAGCCGCGGACAGTTGAGTAGCTCCTACAATGAGCAGTTCTTC. This translates into CASSRGQLSSSYNEQFF.